Listed here are 15 T cell receptor beta chains from one sample, sequenced in a study of CD8 T cells in ankylosing spondylitis. The study, taken as a whole, reports: Blood of patients with ankylosing spondylitis appeared to be characterized by a TCR beta motif of eight highly homologous variants.

Their antigen targets remain unknown. TCRdb used MiXCR to reprocess the 5' RACE reads, holding one entry per CDR3 protein. The repertoire includes some 240,000 distinct CDR3 sequences, about 7% of them detected once, and 12% to 15% sits in the top ten. Material for sequencing was blood, either unsorted or a sorted T cell fraction (not recorded which). The source of these receptors is a male donor with ankylosing spondylitis.

The J gene is TRBJ2-3, the V gene TRBV2, with 14 nucleotides matching TRBD2. Germline V CDR1 and CDR2: SNHLY, FYNNEI. The CDR3 has 18 amino acids. V was clipped by 6 bases and J by 7 bases; unmatched bases: 15. CDR3 DNA: TGTGCCAGCAGCGAGACAAGACCGGGACTAGCGGGAGAAAATACGCAGTATTTT. It codes for CASSETRPGLAGENTQYF.

The sample holds many counts of this clonotype. This chain joins TRBV2 and TRBJ2-1; TRBD2 is a possible D gene (6 bases). This CDR3 has 15 amino acids. From germline, CDR1 is SNHLY and CDR2 FYNNEI. Trimming cost V 7 bases and J 2 bases, with 15 bases left between them. CDR3 DNA sequence: TGTGCCAGCATTTTCGGGAGATACGCCTACAATGAGCAGTTCTTC. Protein product: CASIFGRYAYNEQFF.

This chain uses TRBV4-3 with TRBJ1-2; D remains ambiguous. Looked up from germline, CDR1 is LGHNA and CDR2 is YSLEER. Between the trimmed V and J ends, which lost 1 base and 4 bases, there was a span of 13 bases. This CDR3 has 15 residues. CDR3 nucleotide sequence: TGCGCCAGCAGCCAAGCAGTTTTAGGGCGCTATGGCTACACCTTC. The encoded protein is CASSQAVLGRYGYTF.

This clonotype was detected many times. The chain couples TRBV29-1 to TRBJ2-1, with 10 nucleotides matching TRBD2. J was trimmed by 7 bases and V by 2 bases; bases with no gene match: 14. The CDR3 has 17 amino acids. Germline V gene lookup returns CDR1 SQVTM and CDR2 ANQGSEA. CDR3 bases: TGCAGCGTTGAACACTATCGGACTAGCGGTTCCATTAATGAGCAGTTCTTC. This sequence encodes CSVEHYRTSGSINEQFF.

This clonotype appeared many times. The chain links TRBV27 to TRBJ1-6, with 7 bases fitting TRBD1. This CDR3 has 15 residues. The ends lost 8 bases at V and 1 base at J; junction bases unmatched: 5. The germline CDR1 and CDR2 sequences are MNHEY and SMNVEV (reference sequence). The DNA for the CDR3 is TGTGCCAGCCGAGGGGGCGTGTCCTATAATTCACCCCTCCACTTT. Protein product: CASRGGVSYNSPLHF.

This clonotype was detected many times. This chain connects TRBV7-9 to TRBJ1-1, with a possible D match to TRBD1 (5 bases). V shed 6 bases and J shed 0 bases, with 14 bases lying between them. The CDR3 contains 15 residues. Per germline, CDR1 SEHNR and CDR2 FQNEAQ (reference sequence). The DNA for the CDR3 is TGTGCCAGCAGGATAGATACAGGAGTGAACACTGAAGCTTTCTTT. Protein product: CASRIDTGVNTEAFF.

Ten or more counts support this clonotype. V gene TRBV7-9 combines with J gene TRBJ1-1, with 10 bases aligning to TRBD1. The CDR3 runs 13 residues. Trimming took 5 bases from V and 6 from J; bases not matched to a gene: 3. CDR1 and CDR2 (germline): SEHNR, FQNEAQ (reference sequence). The CDR3 is CASSVGQGAEAFF. In nucleotides, the CDR3 is TGTGCCAGCAGCGTTGGACAGGGGGCTGAAGCTTTCTTT.

This clonotype was detected ten times or more. The CDR3 reads CASSYASRGSYEQYF. The DNA of the CDR3 is TGTGCCAGCAGTTACGCCTCGAGGGGCTCCTACGAGCAGTACTTC. This chain connects TRBV6-5 to TRBJ2-7; D possibly uses TRBD1 or TRBD2 (5 bases each). Germline V gives CDR1 MNHEY, CDR2 SVGAGI. The CDR3 runs 15 residues. V was shortened by 2 bases and J by 0 bases, with 11 bases between the two germline ends.

This clonotype occurred a few times. The genes are TRBV7-9 and TRBJ2-3, with 10 bases that match TRBD2. The ends lost 5 bases at V and 2 bases at J; junction bases unmatched: 7. Germline values: CDR1 SEHNR, CDR2 FQNEAQ (reference sequence). The CDR3 length is 16 residues. The DNA of the CDR3 is TGTGCCAGCAGCACTGCTAGCGGGGGAACCACAGATACGCAGTATTTT. Protein: CASSTASGGTTDTQYF. The full variable domain, in which reference TRBV7-9 and TRBJ2-3 provide the parts outside the CDR3, is DTGVSQNPRHKITKRGQNVTFRCDPISEHNRLYWYRQTLGQGPEFLTYFQNEAQLEKSRLLSDRFSAERPKGSFSTLEIQRTEQGDSAMYLCASSTASGGTTDTQYFGPGTRLTVL.

This clonotype came up many times. The CDR3 spells CASSQERVGWSGYTGELFF. CDR3 coding DNA: TGCGCCAGCAGCCAAGAGCGCGTGGGGTGGAGCGGGTACACCGGGGAGCTGTTTTTT. The rearrangement joins TRBV4-3 to TRBJ2-2, with D possibly matching TRBD2 (6 bases). V was clipped by 0 bases and J by 3 bases, with 20 bases between them. Germline V gene data show CDR1 as LGHNA and CDR2 as YSLEER. CDR3 length equals 19 residues.

The J gene is TRBJ2-2, the V gene TRBV7-6; the match to TRBD2 covers 7 bases. With 1 base clipped from V and 0 bases from J, the junction kept 5 bases outside the gene matches. The CDR3 is made up of 17 amino acids. Germline V lookup: CDR1 SGHVS, CDR2 FNYEAQ. The CDR3 DNA reads as TGTGCCAGCAGCTTAGAGCCTAGCGGAGCGAACACCGGGGAGCTGTTTTTT. Protein: CASSLEPSGANTGELFF. The full variable domain, rest sourced from reference TRBV7-6 and TRBJ2-2, is GAGVSQSPRYKVTKRGQDVALRCDPISGHVSLYWYRQALGQGPEFLTYFNYEAQQDKSGLPNDRFSAERPEGSISTLTIQRTEQRDSAMYRCASSLEPSGANTGELFFGEGSRLTVL.

This clonotype occurred many times. CDR3 bases: TGCGCCAGCAGCGGGGAAGGGGAACTAGCCAAAAACATTCAGTACTTC. Encoded protein: CASSGEGELAKNIQYF. The chain uses TRBV5-1 and TRBJ2-4; possibly TRBD1 for D (5 bases). This CDR3 spans 16 amino acids. Germline V gene data show CDR1 as SGHRS and CDR2 as YFSETQ. The V end lost 4 bases, the J end lost 0 bases, and 14 bases lay between the germline ends.

This clonotype was detected many times. The chain is built from TRBV12-3 or TRBV12-4 and TRBJ2-1, with D unclear. V dropped 3 bases and J dropped 4 bases, with 10 bases sitting between them. There are 14 residues in the CDR3. Here the CDR3 reads CASSFGSLYNEQFF. The DNA for the CDR3 is TGTGCCAGCAGTTTTGGTTCCCTGTACAATGAGCAGTTCTTC.

This clonotype has just a few counts. The chain couples TRBV27 to TRBJ2-1; TRBD2 agrees at 14 bases. There are 16 residues in the CDR3. Losses at the gene ends were 3 bases for V and 6 bases for J; bases not matched to a gene: 4. The germline V gene encodes CDR1 MNHEY and CDR2 SMNVEV (reference sequence). Here the CDR3 reads CASSLTSGRAPNEQFF. The CDR3, as DNA: TGTGCCAGCAGTTTGACTAGCGGGAGGGCCCCCAATGAGCAGTTCTTC.

This clonotype was observed at least ten times. The rearrangement links TRBV3-1 to TRBJ1-3; no clear D gene. Germline V gene lookup returns CDR1 LGHDT and CDR2 YNNKEL (reference sequence). This CDR3 is built from 17 residues. The germline V and J ends were trimmed by 1 base and 2 bases, with 15 bases remaining between them. The CDR3: CASSQATYKEAGNTIYF. The CDR3 DNA is TGTGCCAGCAGCCAAGCGACGTATAAAGAGGCTGGAAACACCATATATTTT.